Listed here are 14 T cell receptor beta chains from one sample, sequenced in a study of blood T cell repertoires in COVID-19. Generated by immunoSEQ multiplex PCR, the TCRdb table keeps only in-frame clones and is missing some. Of around 88,000 clones detected, over 70% appear once; the ten largest clones hold roughly a tenth. Sequenced: peripheral blood. These receptors came from an elderly woman with acute or convalescent COVID-19.

The V gene is TRBV28, the J gene TRBJ2-7; D is ambiguous. CDR1 MDHEN and CDR2 SYDVKM come from the germline V gene. Trimming pared 5 bases from V and 3 bases from J, leaving 11 bases between. The CDR3 has 13 residues. CDR3 protein: CASSPVSRYEQYF. Here the CDR3 DNA reads TGTGCCAGCAGTCCCGTTAGCCGCTACGAGCAGTACTTC. The entire variable domain, with the rest obtained from reference TRBV28 and TRBJ2-7, is as follows: DVKVTQSSRYLVKRTGEKVFLECVQDMDHENMFWYRQDPGLGLRLIYFSYDVKMKEKGDIPEGYSVSREKKERFSLILESASTNQTSMYLCASSPVSRYEQYFGPGTRLTVT.

This chain uses TRBV5-1 with TRBJ1-1, with 7 positions matching TRBD1. Germline V lookup: CDR1 SGHRS, CDR2 YFSETQ. The CDR3 runs 14 residues. The J segment lost 6 bases and the V segment lost 4 bases, leaving 9 bases of the junction unmatched. The CDR3 DNA follows: TGCGCCAGCAGCCTGGGACCGACAGGGTCTGAAGCTTTCTTT. The encoded protein is CASSLGPTGSEAFF.

The V call is TRBV5-1, the J call TRBJ1-6; the match to TRBD1 covers 8 bases. The CDR3 covers 15 residues. J was trimmed by 10 bases and V by 4 bases; bases with no gene match: 10. Germline loops: CDR1 SGHRS, CDR2 YFSETQ. CDR3 sequence (DNA): TGCGCCAGCAGCCCCGGACAGGGACGGGGCTCACCCCTCCACTTT. Translation gives CASSPGQGRGSPLHF.

This sequence joins TRBV7-8 and TRBJ2-7; a weak D match, TRBD2 (5 bases). Germline CDR1 and CDR2: SGHVS and FQNEAQ. The V gene lost 2 bases and the J gene lost 3 bases, with 14 bases spanning the gap. The CDR3 has 15 residues. CDR3 in DNA: TGTGCCAGCAGCTTATCGGCTAGCCGAGACTACGAGCAGTACGTC. Translating it yields CASSLSASRDYEQYV.

The chain uses TRBV6-2 or TRBV6-3 and TRBJ2-3; TRBD2 agrees at 12 bases. Germline trimming cut 5 bases from V and 2 bases from J; bases unmatched to any gene: 5. The CDR3 covers 16 residues. Germline lookup yields CDR1 MNHEY and CDR2 SVGEGT. For the CDR3, the DNA is TGTGCCAGCAGTGATCCTAGCGGGGGGGCCACAGATACGCAGTATTTT. As protein: CASSDPSGGATDTQYF.

The rearrangement links TRBV30 to TRBJ1-6; D gene ambiguous. Per the germline V gene, CDR1 is GTSNPN and CDR2 is SVGIG (reference sequence). The CDR3 runs to 14 residues. The V gene lost 4 bases and the J gene lost 1 base, with 8 bases spanning the gap. CDR3 nucleotide sequence: TGTGCCTGGATATCCCGGTCCTATAATTCACCCCTCCACTTT. It yields the protein CAWISRSYNSPLHF.

The CDR3 sequence: CASSPQGFMNTEAFF. Here the CDR3 DNA reads TGCGCCAGCAGCCCCCAGGGATTCATGAACACTGAAGCTTTCTTT. V usage is TRBV5-1 and J usage is TRBJ1-1, with D possibly TRBD1 on 5 matching bases. Deletions cut 4 bases from V and 0 bases from J, with 13 bases between. This CDR3 comprises 15 residues. The germline CDR1 and CDR2 sequences are SGHRS and YFSETQ.

The chain joins TRBV4-2 to TRBJ2-2; 10 positions match TRBD2. Germline V CDR1 and CDR2: LGHNA, YNFKEQ. CDR3 length equals 17 residues. V gave up 0 bases and J gave up 5 bases; unmatched junction bases: 6. Here the CDR3 reads CASSQEVLAGRTGELFF. CDR3 DNA: TGTGCCAGCAGCCAAGAAGTACTAGCGGGGCGGACCGGGGAGCTGTTTTTT.

V and J are TRBV7-2 and TRBJ1-5, with D uncertain. Trimming removed 0 bases at V and 4 bases at J, with 10 bases between. The CDR3 is 15 amino acids. Germline lookup yields CDR1 SGHTA and CDR2 FQGNSA. The CDR3 DNA is TGTGCCAGCAGCTTAGCGACGGGTCAGAATCAGCCCCAGCATTTT. Encoded protein: CASSLATGQNQPQHF.

The chain joins TRBV6-1 to TRBJ1-2, with D tentatively TRBD1 (5 bases). This CDR3 has 14 residues. Trimming left V 3 bases short and J 6 bases short, with 14 bases between. Germline V gives CDR1 MNHNS, CDR2 SASEGT. This CDR3 is CASSDRQGIDGYTF. CDR3 in DNA: TGTGCCAGCAGTGATCGGCAGGGAATAGATGGCTACACCTTC.

V is TRBV9 and J is TRBJ2-4; 7 nucleotides agree with TRBD2. Germline CDR1 SGDLS, CDR2 YYNGEE. The junction had 26 bases not matched to a gene; V was cut back by 2 bases and J by 0 bases. The CDR3 spans 23 residues. The CDR3, as DNA: TGTGCCAGCAGCGTTGAAGCGGGGAATGGTCTCGGATTTAGTTTTTCAGCCAAAAACATTCAGTACTTC. Translated: CASSVEAGNGLGFSFSAKNIQYF. The variable domain in full, completed from reference TRBV9 and TRBJ2-4, reads DSGVTQTPKHLITATGQRVTLRCSPRSGDLSVYWYQQSLDQGLQFLIQYYNGEERAKGNILERFSAQQFPDLHSELNLSSLELGDSALYFCASSVEAGNGLGFSFSAKNIQYFGAGTRLSVL.

This clone was seen once. This chain uses TRBV11-2 with TRBJ1-2, with TRBD1 identical over 9 bases. Trimming cost V 0 bases and J 5 bases; bases outside gene matches: 4. The germline CDR1 and CDR2 sequences are SGHAT and FQNNGV. The CDR3 runs to 15 residues. CDR3 in amino acids: CASSLDLGQGYGYTF. CDR3 bases: TGTGCCAGCAGCTTAGATCTGGGACAGGGTTATGGCTACACCTTC.

The chain employs TRBV3-1 (or the pseudogene TRBV3-2) and TRBJ1-3; D is unresolved. The V and J ends lost 0 bases and 0 bases respectively, with 6 bases between them. There are 15 residues in the CDR3. The V gene's germline CDR1 is LGHDT and CDR2 YNNKEL (reference sequence). The CDR3 bases are TGTGCCAGCAGCCAAGACGGGATCTCTGGAAACACCATATATTTT. Encoded protein: CASSQDGISGNTIYF.

This chain joins TRBV7-3 and TRBJ2-7; D not certain. Per the germline V gene, CDR1 is SGHTA and CDR2 is FQGTGA. The V and J ends lost 5 bases and 5 bases respectively, with 16 bases between them. The CDR3 length is 14 residues. The CDR3 DNA reads as TGTGCCAGCAGCCCGGGTGTTTCCCCGAACGAGCAGTACTTC. It codes for CASSPGVSPNEQYF.